This T cell receptor beta chain was observed in a study of early T cells in non-severe SARS-CoV-2 infection. TCRdb re-called the 5' RACE reads with MiXCR, one entry per CDR3 protein. The sample includes about 31,000 distinct CDR3 sequences, under 6% of them seen just once. The CDR3 length is 10 residues. The germline V gene has CDR1 SNHLY and CDR2 FYNNEI. Trimming stripped 6 bases from V and 4 bases from J, with 3 bases between. In its sample, this clonotype was seen a few times. This chain links TRBV2 with TRBJ1-2, with D hard to call. The sample taken for sequencing was whole blood. The TCR comes from an adult who was a healthcare worker with PCR-confirmed SARS-CoV-2 infection or an uninfected control (not recorded which). The CDR3 bases are TGTGCCAGCAGCGTCTATGGCTACACCTTC. Its protein is CASSVYGYTF. The full variable domain, in which reference TRBV2 and TRBJ1-2 provide the parts outside the CDR3, is EPEVTQTPSHQVTQMGQEVILRCVPISNHLYFYWYRQILGQKVEFLVSFYNNEISEKSEIFDDQFSVERPDGSNFTLKIRSTKLEDSAMYFCASSVYGYTFGSGTRLTVV.